This T cell receptor (beta chain) was sequenced in a study of T cell changes during pregnancy in multiple sclerosis. The CDR3 totals 17 residues. Per germline, CDR1 WSHSY and CDR2 SAAADI. J gave up 5 bases and V 5 bases, and 11 bases lay outside the gene matches. Data came from immunoSEQ multiplex PCR; TCRdb stores just in-frame clones and leaves some out. Of some 110,000 clones in the sample, around 90% are singletons; the top ten hold about 1.5%. This clonotype was obtained from a female donor with multiple sclerosis, enrolled in a pregnancy study. The sequencing used peripheral blood, collected in the third trimester of pregnancy. The chain joins TRBV10-2 to TRBJ2-1; 11 bases are a match to TRBD1. CDR3 coding DNA: TGCGCCAGCAGTCTCCTAACCGGGACAGGGGGGGACAATGAGCAGTTCTTC. Protein sequence: CASSLLTGTGGDNEQFF.